A single sample gave rise to the 30 T cell receptor beta chains below, sequenced in a study of regulatory and conventional T cells in RAG deficiency. Sequencing used immunoSEQ multiplex PCR; TCRdb keeps in-frame clones, though not all of them. The sample yields 20,000 to 25,000 clones, nearly 96% seen once. Blood CD4+ CD25-low CD127-high conventional T cells supplied the genomic DNA template. These same data were also listed under a study on regulatory T cells. Turning to that study: Amplification used 52 TRBV primers and 13 TRBJ primers.

The material sequenced was CD25- CD4+ T cells sorted from blood. The receptors come from a human donor in good health.

The chain has TRBV28 and TRBJ2-7; 9 nucleotides align to TRBD1. J gave up 2 bases and V 7 bases, and 12 bases lay outside the gene matches. The CDR3 covers 16 residues. Germline assignment: CDR1 MDHEN and CDR2 SYDVKM. Here the CDR3 DNA reads TGTGCCAGCACCAACAGGGGGGGACAGGGAACCTACGAGCAGTACTTC. This translates into CASTNRGGQGTYEQYF.

This clone was picked up one time. The chain carries TRBV6-5 and TRBJ2-1, with 9 bases that match TRBD2. The V gene end was trimmed by 2 bases and the J gene end by 7 bases; junction bases not matched to a gene: 6. The germline V gene has CDR1 MNHEY and CDR2 SVGAGI. CDR3 length: 15 residues. The CDR3 sequence is CASSYDERGANEQFF. The DNA for the CDR3 is TGTGCCAGCAGTTACGACGAGCGGGGGGCAAATGAGCAGTTCTTC.

This sequence joins TRBV11-2 and TRBJ2-2; D gene unclear. Trimming removed 5 bases at V and 1 base at J, with 2 bases between. The germline V gene encodes CDR1 SGHAT and CDR2 FQNNGV. The CDR3 spans 12 residues. Written as DNA, the CDR3 is TGTGCCAGCAGCCGGAACACCGGGGAGCTGTTTTTT. Amino acid sequence: CASSRNTGELFF. The full variable domain, with the rest looked up from reference TRBV11-2 and TRBJ2-2, is EAGVAQSPRYKIIEKRQSVAFWCNPISGHATLYWYQQILGQGPKLLIQFQNNGVVDDSQLPKDRFSAERLKGVDSTLKIQPAKLEDSAVYLCASSRNTGELFFGEGSRLTVL.

This chain joins TRBV5-1 and TRBJ2-5; D not certain. The CDR3 runs 14 residues. The germline V and J ends were trimmed by 1 base and 2 bases, with 9 bases remaining between them. The germline CDR1 and CDR2 sequences are SGHRS and YFSETQ. The CDR3 sequence is CASSLKLSQETQYF. The CDR3 bases are TGCGCCAGCAGCTTGAAACTATCACAAGAGACCCAGTACTTC.

This clone was observed once. This chain links TRBV29-1 with TRBJ2-1; TRBD2 is a possible D gene (6 bases). The CDR3 spans 12 residues. Germline CDR1 and CDR2: SQVTM and ANQGSEA. Trimming pared 4 bases from V and 8 bases from J, leaving 12 bases between. CDR3 DNA: TGCAGCGTTGCCCTGACTAGGCATGAGCAGTTCTTC. It codes for CSVALTRHEQFF.

CDR3 sequence: CASSAGSSSYNEQFF. The CDR3 region has the DNA TGTGCCAGCAGCGCGGGGTCGAGCTCCTACAATGAGCAGTTCTTC. The chain couples TRBV11-2 to TRBJ2-1; D may be TRBD2 (6 bases). The CDR3 covers 15 residues. CDR1 is SGHAT and CDR2 is FQNNGV in the germline V gene. V was trimmed by 5 bases and J by 0 bases, leaving 11 bases between them. The entire variable domain, with the rest obtained from reference TRBV11-2 and TRBJ2-1, is as follows: EAGVAQSPRYKIIEKRQSVAFWCNPISGHATLYWYQQILGQGPKLLIQFQNNGVVDDSQLPKDRFSAERLKGVDSTLKIQPAKLEDSAVYLCASSAGSSSYNEQFFGPGTRLTVL.

The chain links TRBV5-3 to TRBJ1-3; D gene uncertain. TRBV5-3 is filed as an ORF, its function uncertain. V lost 4 bases to trimming and J lost 0 bases, with 11 bases between them. The CDR3 runs to 15 residues. Here the CDR3 DNA reads TGTGCCAGAAGCCCCCCCCCTTGCTCTGGAAACACCATATATTTT. Amino acids: CARSPPPCSGNTIYF.

The chain joins TRBV7-9 to TRBJ2-7, with TRBD2 identical over 13 bases. The CDR3 has 16 residues. The junction had 7 bases not matched to a gene; V was cut back by 2 bases and J by 6 bases. Germline CDR1 is SEHNR and CDR2 is FQNEAQ (reference sequence). CDR3 nucleotides: TGTGCCAGCAGCTTACTACTAGCGGGGGGGCCTGGCGAGCAGTACTTC. Translating gives CASSLLLAGGPGEQYF. Supplemented by reference TRBV7-9 and TRBJ2-7, the full variable domain reads DTGVSQNPRHKITKRGQNVTFRCDPISEHNRLYWYRQTLGQGPEFLTYFQNEAQLEKSRLLSDRFSAERPKGSFSTLEIQRTEQGDSAMYLCASSLLLAGGPGEQYFGPGTRLTVT.

The chain employs TRBV28 and TRBJ2-1; a possible D gene is TRBD2 (6 bases). V dropped 5 bases and J dropped 3 bases, with 11 bases sitting between them. Germline V gives CDR1 MDHEN, CDR2 SYDVKM. The CDR3 covers 14 residues. CDR3 amino acids: CASSPADYYNEQFF. In DNA form, the CDR3 reads TGTGCCAGCAGTCCAGCGGACTACTACAATGAGCAGTTCTTC.

V usage is TRBV7-8 and J usage is TRBJ1-3; TRBD1 might be the D (6 bases). CDR3 size: 17 residues. Trimming pared 3 bases from V and 0 bases from J, leaving 15 bases between. The germline CDR1 and CDR2 sequences are SGHVS and FQNEAQ. The CDR3 DNA is TGTGCCAGCAGCTTCACGGACAGCCAAAACTCTGGAAACACCATATATTTT. It encodes CASSFTDSQNSGNTIYF.

J is TRBJ1-1 and V is TRBV7-2, with D uncertain. The CDR3 sequence is 15 residues long. V gave up 1 base and J gave up 1 base, with 10 bases separating them. Per the germline V gene, CDR1 is SGHTA and CDR2 is FQGNSA. CDR3 residues: CASSLDGSWNTEAFF. CDR3 DNA sequence: TGTGCCAGCAGCTTAGATGGTAGTTGGAACACTGAAGCTTTCTTT.

The V call is TRBV19, the J call TRBJ1-2, with D unresolved. CDR1 LNHDA and CDR2 SQIVND come from the germline V gene (reference sequence). Trimming left V 5 bases short and J 3 bases short, with 13 bases between. The CDR3 covers 14 residues. CDR3 nucleotides: TGTGCCAGTAGTTTTACACAACCCTACTATGGCTACACCTTC. Residues: CASSFTQPYYGYTF. The whole variable domain, remainder taken from reference TRBV19 and TRBJ1-2, is DGGITQSPKYLFRKEGQNVTLSCEQNLNHDAMYWYRQDPGQGLRLIYYSQIVNDFQKGDIAEGYSVSREKKESFPLTVTSAQKNPTAFYLCASSFTQPYYGYTFGSGTRLTVV.

The chain employs TRBV15 and TRBJ2-4; 7 bases agree with TRBD1. V lost 5 bases to trimming and J lost 4 bases; unmatched junction nucleotides: 8. Germline CDR1 and CDR2: LNHNV and YYDKDF (reference sequence). The length of the CDR3 is 15 residues. CDR3 DNA: TGTGCCACCAGCCGGGACCCGGGACAGAAAAACATTCAGTACTTC. It yields the protein CATSRDPGQKNIQYF.

The CDR3 nucleotides are TGTGCCAGCAGGGAGGAGGGACTACTAGCCAAAAACATTCAGTACTTC. The encoded protein is CASREEGLLAKNIQYF. The chain uses TRBV28 and TRBJ2-4; TRBD2 agrees at 7 bases. Germline CDR1 is MDHEN and CDR2 is SYDVKM. CDR3 length: 16 amino acids. The V gene end was trimmed by 6 bases and the J gene end by 0 bases; junction bases not matched to a gene: 8.

The chain joins TRBV13 to TRBJ2-1, with TRBD1 matching 8 bases. V lost 4 bases, J lost 9 bases, and 5 bases stayed unmatched. This CDR3 is 13 amino acids long. Per the germline V gene, CDR1 is PRHDT and CDR2 is FYEKMQ (reference sequence). The CDR3 sequence is CASSSDRAGEQFF. The DNA of the CDR3 is TGTGCCAGCAGCTCGGACAGGGCCGGTGAGCAGTTCTTC.

This clone was seen only a few times. This chain joins TRBV2 and TRBJ1-2; a weak D match, TRBD1 (5 bases). CDR1 SNHLY and CDR2 FYNNEI come from the germline V gene. V was clipped by 9 bases and J by 8 bases, with 19 bases between them. The CDR3 runs 13 residues. DNA of the CDR3: TGTGCCAGTCAATCTGGGAGGGGAGAAGGCTACACCTTC. This encodes CASQSGRGEGYTF.

J is TRBJ2-7 and V is TRBV4-3; the D gene is possibly TRBD2 (7 bases). The CDR3 totals 15 residues. The germline gives CDR1 LGHNA, CDR2 YSLEER. Trimming removed 0 bases at V and 4 bases at J, with 13 bases between. CDR3 bases: TGCGCCAGCAGCCAAGATTTGGGGGGGGCGTACGAGCAGTACTTC. Its translation is CASSQDLGGAYEQYF.

The genes are TRBV6-5 and TRBJ2-2; D possibly corresponds to TRBD2 (5 bases). The CDR3 is 15 residues long. Trimming cost V 5 bases and J 0 bases, with 10 bases left between them. The germline V gene has CDR1 MNHEY and CDR2 SVGAGI. This CDR3 is CASSRGNSNTGELFF. CDR3 DNA: TGTGCCAGCAGTCGAGGGAATTCGAACACCGGGGAGCTGTTTTTT.

The chain joins TRBV5-1 to TRBJ1-1; 10 bases line up with TRBD1. Per germline, CDR1 SGHRS and CDR2 YFSETQ. The CDR3 runs to 16 residues. Trimming at V came to 0 bases and at J to 0 bases, leaving 2 bases not matched to a gene. This CDR3 reads CASSLVGTGVNTEAFF. The CDR3 bases are TGCGCCAGCAGCTTGGTAGGGACAGGGGTGAACACTGAAGCTTTCTTT. The full variable domain, in which reference TRBV5-1 and TRBJ1-1 provide the parts outside the CDR3, is KAGVTQTPRYLIKTRGQQVTLSCSPISGHRSVSWYQQTPGQGLQFLFEYFSETQRNKGNFPGRFSGRQFSNSRSEMNVSTLELGDSALYLCASSLVGTGVNTEAFFGQGTRLTVV.

V is TRBV4-1 and J is TRBJ1-2, with TRBD1 identical over 10 bases. V was clipped by 3 bases and J by 6 bases; unmatched bases: 7. The germline V gene encodes CDR1 MGHRA and CDR2 YSYEKL. The CDR3 is 15 residues long. CDR3 in DNA: TGCGCCAGCAGCCATGAGGGACAGGGGAGGCATGGCTACACCTTC. Translated: CASSHEGQGRHGYTF.

This chain joins TRBV5-4 and TRBJ2-3; no firm D call. CDR3 length: 13 residues. Between the trimmed V and J ends, which lost 1 base and 2 bases, there was a span of 5 bases. The germline CDR1 and CDR2 sequences are SGHNT and YYREEE (reference sequence). The DNA for the CDR3 is TGTGCCAGCAGCTTGCGGGTCACAGATACGCAGTATTTT. This encodes CASSLRVTDTQYF.

The rearrangement links TRBV5-4 to TRBJ1-2, with D possibly TRBD1 on 5 matching bases. The CDR3 spans 14 residues. V was cut by 4 bases and J by 8 bases, with 18 bases left in between. CDR1 is SGHNT, CDR2 YYREEE, per germline (reference sequence). CDR3 bases: TGTGCCAGCAGCCTCCTGGGGGGGGTTTTCGGCTACACCTTC. Residues: CASSLLGGVFGYTF. The variable domain in full, completed from reference TRBV5-4 and TRBJ1-2, reads ETGVTQSPTHLIKTRGQQVTLRCSSQSGHNTVSWYQQALGQGPQFIFQYYREEENGRGNFPPRFSGLQFPNYSSELNVNALELDDSALYLCASSLLGGVFGYTFGSGTRLTVV.

This clone occurred once. V and J are TRBV12-5 and TRBJ1-5; D not resolved. The germline gives CDR1 LGHNT, CDR2 FRNRAP. V was clipped by 3 bases and J by 3 bases, with 6 bases between them. This CDR3 spans 13 amino acids. CDR3 protein: CASGFGPNQPQHF. As DNA, the CDR3 is TGTGCTAGTGGTTTTGGCCCCAATCAGCCCCAGCATTTT.

This clone has just a few counts. V gene TRBV19 combines with J gene TRBJ2-1; D is perhaps TRBD2 (6 bases). V lost 4 bases to trimming and J lost 9 bases, with 10 bases between them. The CDR3 sequence is 12 residues long. Germline CDR1 is LNHDA and CDR2 is SQIVND (reference sequence). CDR3 sequence (DNA): TGTGCCAGTAGTACGCAGGGAGGTGAGCAGTTCTTC. Protein: CASSTQGGEQFF.

This clone occurred once. The chain joins TRBV19 to TRBJ1-5; 9 nucleotides agree with TRBD1. Looked up from germline, CDR1 is LNHDA and CDR2 is SQIVND (reference sequence). With 7 bases clipped from V and 7 bases from J, the junction kept 20 bases outside the gene matches. The CDR3 totals 18 residues. The CDR3 spells CASKTWTGEGSWGQPQHF. DNA for the CDR3: TGTGCCAGTAAGACATGGACAGGGGAGGGGAGCTGGGGCCAGCCCCAGCATTTT.

Here the CDR3 DNA reads TGTGCCAGCAGCTCACAGGGATCGAGGACTGAAGCTTTCTTT. As protein: CASSSQGSRTEAFF. The V call is TRBV7-3, the J call TRBJ1-1; D may be TRBD1 (6 bases). The CDR3 covers 14 residues. Germline V gene data show CDR1 as SGHTA and CDR2 as FQGTGA. The germline V and J ends were trimmed by 4 bases and 5 bases, with 14 bases remaining between them.

The chain uses TRBV11-2 and TRBJ1-3; D is unclear. Germline values: CDR1 SGHAT, CDR2 FQNNGV. V gave up 5 bases and J gave up 11 bases, with 13 bases separating them. The CDR3 length is 12 residues. The CDR3 coding sequence is TGTGCCAGCAGCCTGGACTTCACCCCCATATATTTT. Its translation is CASSLDFTPIYF.

This chain uses TRBV29-1 with TRBJ1-2; D is unresolved. The CDR3 covers 11 residues. CDR1 is SQVTM and CDR2 is ANQGSEA in the germline V gene. The germline V and J ends were trimmed by 4 bases and 6 bases, with 9 bases remaining between them. The CDR3 DNA reads as TGCAGCGTTGCTCTGGGAGATGGCTACACCTTC. This codes for CSVALGDGYTF.

This rearrangement joins TRBV28 to TRBJ1-3; D gene ambiguous. V was trimmed by 9 bases and J by 2 bases, leaving 5 bases between them. This CDR3 has 11 amino acids. CDR1 is MDHEN and CDR2 is SYDVKM in the germline V gene. The CDR3 coding sequence is TGTGCCAGTCAAACTGGAAACACCATATATTTT. Translated: CASQTGNTIYF.

The chain employs TRBV5-4 and TRBJ2-5; maybe TRBD2 (6 bases). CDR1 and CDR2 from the germline V gene are SGHNT and YYREEE (reference sequence). With 4 bases removed from V and 5 bases from J, the gap between germline ends came to 15 bases. The CDR3 loop spans 14 amino acids. The CDR3 DNA sequence: TGTGCCAGCAGCGTCAAGGCGGGGATGGAGACCCAGTACTTC. Protein sequence: CASSVKAGMETQYF. Filled out from reference TRBV5-4 and TRBJ2-5, the complete variable domain reads ETGVTQSPTHLIKTRGQQVTLRCSSQSGHNTVSWYQQALGQGPQFIFQYYREEENGRGNFPPRFSGLQFPNYSSELNVNALELDDSALYLCASSVKAGMETQYFGPGTRLLVL.